These 20 T cell receptor beta chains were sequenced from one sample in a study of HIV-infected patients and healthy controls. 400 to 550 ng RNA was reverse transcribed with alpha and beta constant-region primers. Using multiplexing indices, alpha and beta chain libraries were generated apart by chain-specific third strand synthesis. TCRdb passed the 5' RACE reads through MiXCR, listing each CDR3 protein once. The sample lists more than 7,500 distinct CDR3 sequences, about 9.1% seen once, with approximately 22% in the top ten. The repertoire came from unfractionated whole blood and reflected all unsorted peripheral T cells. The material was blood, obtained before antiretroviral therapy. These receptors were taken from an adult with HIV infection.

This clonotype was recorded many times. The chain employs TRBV4-2 and TRBJ2-5, with a tentative D call TRBD2 (5 bases). From germline, CDR1 is LGHNA and CDR2 YNFKEQ. V gave up 3 bases and J gave up 2 bases, with 16 bases separating them. The CDR3 runs to 16 residues. CDR3 in DNA: TGTGCCAGCAGCCAGAGGACTGACCTACTGCAAGAGACCCAGTACTTC. This translates into CASSQRTDLLQETQYF.

This clonotype was seen many times. V and J are TRBV28 and TRBJ2-5; 7 bases are a match to TRBD2. This CDR3 has 13 residues. Germline assignment: CDR1 MDHEN and CDR2 SYDVKM. V dropped 6 bases and J dropped 2; count of bases not matched to a gene: 3. The CDR3 DNA sequence: TGTGCCAGCAGCGGGGGGTTTCAAGAGACCCAGTACTTC. It specifies CASSGGFQETQYF.

This clonotype is medium-sized within its sample. CDR3 coding DNA: TGTGCCACCAGTGACCCGAGCTCCTACGAGCAGTACTTC. The encoded protein is CATSDPSSYEQYF. V gene TRBV24-1 combines with J gene TRBJ2-7, with D hard to call. V shed 4 bases and J shed 0 bases, with 6 bases lying between them. Germline assignment: CDR1 KGHDR and CDR2 SFDVKD. This CDR3 comprises 13 residues.

This clonotype showed up many times. The chain links TRBV28 to TRBJ2-7, with D perhaps being TRBD1 or TRBD2 (5 bases each). Germline CDR1 MDHEN, CDR2 SYDVKM. V lost 6 bases, J lost 3 bases, and 15 bases lay in between. The CDR3 has 14 amino acids. The CDR3 protein is CASRYPGPNYEQYF. The CDR3 region has the DNA TGTGCCAGCAGATATCCGGGACCGAACTACGAGCAGTACTTC. The complete variable domain, with remaining parts taken from reference TRBV28 and TRBJ2-7, reads DVKVTQSSRYLVKRTGEKVFLECVQDMDHENMFWYRQDPGLGLRLIYFSYDVKMKEKGDIPEGYSVSREKKERFSLILESASTNQTSMYLCASRYPGPNYEQYFGPGTRLTVT.

CDR3 amino acids: CASSLAGGRQETQYF. Written as DNA, the CDR3 is TGTGCCAGCAGTTTGGCAGGGGGCAGACAAGAGACCCAGTACTTC. J is TRBJ2-5 and V is TRBV28; 8 bases match TRBD1. The V segment lost 3 bases and the J segment 2 bases; nucleotides outside the gene matches: 5. CDR1 is MDHEN and CDR2 is SYDVKM in the germline V gene. CDR3 length equals 15 residues.

This clonotype was recorded many times. The V call is TRBV20-1, the J call TRBJ1-1, with TRBD1 as a possible D gene (6 bases). This CDR3 contains 15 residues. Per germline, CDR1 DFQATT and CDR2 SNEGSKA (reference sequence). Deletions cut 5 bases from V and 1 base from J, with 17 bases between. The CDR3 here is CSARLRDTPNTEAFF. In DNA form, the CDR3 reads TGCAGTGCTCGACTTAGGGACACACCGAACACTGAAGCTTTCTTT.

This clonotype was seen repeatedly, ten times or more. The rearrangement links TRBV2 to TRBJ2-1, with TRBD1 matching 10 bases. This CDR3 has 15 amino acids. J lost 8 bases, V lost 2 bases, and 6 bases had no gene match. Germline CDR1 SNHLY, CDR2 FYNNEI. The CDR3 reads CASSEIGTGVDEQFF. The CDR3 DNA is TGTGCCAGCAGTGAAATCGGGACAGGGGTCGATGAGCAGTTCTTC.

The CDR3 coding sequence is TGCGCCAGCAGCTTACCCCCCGGGACAGGGGGGAACACTGAAGCTTTCTTT. Translated, it gives CASSLPPGTGGNTEAFF. The V gene is TRBV5-1, the J gene TRBJ1-1, with 11 bases that match TRBD1. The trim removed 2 bases at V and 1 base at J, leaving 7 bases unmatched. CDR1 is SGHRS, CDR2 YFSETQ, per germline. CDR3 length equals 17 residues.

This clonotype was found many times. This chain links TRBV5-1 with TRBJ2-2; weak D call: TRBD2 (5 bases). The CDR3 length is 13 residues. Germline values: CDR1 SGHRS, CDR2 YFSETQ. The V end was cut by 3 bases, the J end by 3 bases, with 6 bases between. CDR3 sequence (DNA): TGCGCCAGCAGCTGGGGAGACACCGGGGAGCTGTTTTTT. This codes for CASSWGDTGELFF.

This clonotype has a count of ten or more. This chain connects TRBV20-1 to TRBJ2-2; possible D gene TRBD1, 5 bases. Germline V gives CDR1 DFQATT, CDR2 SNEGSKA (reference sequence). There are 17 residues in the CDR3. The V end lost 6 bases, the J end lost 0 bases, and 20 bases lay between the germline ends. The CDR3 DNA reads as TGCAGTGCCCAACCTCCTCTCGACAGTGCGAACACCGGGGAGCTGTTTTTT. Amino acids: CSAQPPLDSANTGELFF.

This clonotype was seen many times. The V call is TRBV6-1, the J call TRBJ1-6, with a tentative D call TRBD1 (5 bases). With 6 bases removed from V and 0 bases from J, the gap between germline ends came to 12 bases. The CDR3 loop spans 16 amino acids. CDR1 is MNHNS, CDR2 SASEGT, per germline. CDR3 coding DNA: TGTGCCAGCAGGGAAAGACAGATCTCCTATAATTCACCCCTCCACTTT. Amino acids: CASRERQISYNSPLHF.

There are a few counts of this clonotype. The rearrangement joins TRBV4-3 to TRBJ1-1; 7 nucleotides match TRBD1. Germline lookup yields CDR1 LGHNA and CDR2 YSLEER. V shed 0 bases, J shed 4 bases, and the junction held 2 bases outside the gene matches. The length of the CDR3 is 14 residues. CDR3: CASSQDSGGTEAFF. DNA of the CDR3: TGCGCCAGCAGCCAAGATTCAGGGGGCACTGAAGCTTTCTTT.

This clonotype is medium-sized within its sample. This sequence joins TRBV29-1 and TRBJ2-1, with no clear D. Germline lookup yields CDR1 SQVTM and CDR2 ANQGSEA. This CDR3 has 13 residues. V was clipped by 4 bases and J by 0 bases, with 7 bases between them. The CDR3 loop reads CSVGASSYNEQFF. The CDR3 coding sequence is TGCAGCGTTGGGGCCAGCTCCTACAATGAGCAGTTCTTC.

This clonotype was seen ten or more times. This sequence joins TRBV5-1 and TRBJ2-7; 12 positions agree with TRBD2. V gave up 7 bases and J gave up 4 bases; unmatched junction bases: 6. The CDR3 is made up of 14 amino acids. Looked up from germline, CDR1 is SGHRS and CDR2 is YFSETQ. The CDR3 DNA sequence: TGCGCCAGCCAATCGACTAGCGGGAGATACGAGCAGTACTTC. Amino acids: CASQSTSGRYEQYF.

This clonotype was detected ten times or more. J is TRBJ2-7 and V is TRBV5-4; a possible D gene is TRBD1 (6 bases). CDR3 length: 14 amino acids. From germline, CDR1 is SGHNT and CDR2 YYREEE (reference sequence). V gave up 0 bases and J gave up 7 bases, with 14 bases separating them. The CDR3 coding sequence is TGTGCCAGCAGCTTGGACAGGGCCCCCTGGGAGCAGTACTTC. Translating gives CASSLDRAPWEQYF.

By share, this clonotype ranks as medium-sized. The chain combines TRBV6-1 with TRBJ2-5; tentatively, D is TRBD1 or TRBD2 (5 bases each). This CDR3 has 16 amino acids. Germline CDR1 reads MNHNS; CDR2 reads SASEGT. Trimming took 1 base from V and 2 from J, leaving 14 bases between them. The CDR3, as DNA: TGTGCCAGCAGTGAAGTCTGGGGGAGTACTCAAGAGACCCAGTACTTC. Protein product: CASSEVWGSTQETQYF.

This clonotype was found many times. The DNA of the CDR3 is TGTGCCAGCAGCTTAGCGGCCTATAATTCACCCCTCCACTTT. It encodes CASSLAAYNSPLHF. V and J are TRBV7-6 and TRBJ1-6; D not certain. CDR1 SGHVS and CDR2 FNYEAQ come from the germline V gene. This CDR3 is built from 14 residues. Deletions cut 0 bases from V and 2 bases from J, with 2 bases between.

The CDR3 loop reads CASSQVDSGNTIYF. The CDR3 nucleotides read TGTGCCAGCAGCCAAGTGGACTCTGGAAACACCATATATTTT. V and J are TRBV4-2 and TRBJ1-3; no clear D. There are 14 residues in the CDR3. Trimming removed 1 base at V and 0 bases at J, with 4 bases between. The germline V gene has CDR1 LGHNA and CDR2 YNFKEQ.

This clonotype was seen just once. This chain connects TRBV18 to TRBJ2-7, with D unresolved. The V end lost 4 bases, the J end lost 4 bases, and 8 bases lay between the germline ends. The CDR3 totals 12 residues. Germline CDR1 KGHSH, CDR2 LQKENI. The CDR3 nucleotides read TGTGCCAGCTCACTCCAAGGGTACGAGCAGTACTTC. Translating gives CASSLQGYEQYF. Using reference TRBV18 and TRBJ2-7 for the parts outside the CDR3, the full variable domain is NAGVMQNPRHLVRRRGQEARLRCSPMKGHSHVYWYRQLPEEGLKFMVYLQKENIIDESGMPKERFSAEFPKEGPSILRIQQVVRGDSAAYFCASSLQGYEQYFGPGTRLTVT.

This clonotype was counted many times. The chain combines TRBV6-6 with TRBJ2-3; D is undetermined. Germline assignment: CDR1 MNHNY and CDR2 SVGAGI (reference sequence). V was pared by 3 bases and J by 4 bases, with 11 bases between. This CDR3 comprises 14 residues. DNA for the CDR3: TGTGCCAGCAGTTATCTCCAGGCCGCAGATACGCAGTATTTT. Translation gives CASSYLQAADTQYF.